The 22 T cell receptor beta chains reported below all come from one sample, sequenced in a study of beta chain features in type 1 diabetes. Study-level points and caveats: Shorter TCRB CDR3s, moderately but significantly so, were found in Type 1 diabetes patients in all four CD4+ subsets.

Their antigen targets remain unknown. Expressed TCRB transcripts were sequenced after all isolated RNA was converted to cDNA. Repertoires were generated with immunoSEQ multiplex PCR, while TCRdb's copy carries only in-frame clones and drops some. The sample yields 250,000 to 300,000 clones, roughly 24% seen once. The material sequenced was naive CD4+ T cells from blood. The receptors stem from a woman under 40 with type 1 diabetes.

The V call is TRBV5-1, the J call TRBJ1-1; TRBD1 matches at 11 bases. V lost 4 bases, J lost 3 bases, and 5 bases stayed unmatched. In germline, CDR1 is SGHRS, CDR2 YFSETQ. This CDR3 has 15 amino acids. The CDR3 reads CASSEPGQGDTEAFF. The CDR3 DNA is TGCGCCAGCAGCGAACCGGGACAGGGGGACACTGAAGCTTTCTTT.

The sample holds a few counts of this clone. The CDR3 loop reads CASSERQGSQPQHF. The CDR3 nucleotides read TGTGCCAGCAGCGAACGACAGGGTTCCCAGCCCCAGCATTTT. V gene TRBV7-2 combines with J gene TRBJ1-5; the match to TRBD1 covers 7 bases. The CDR3 loop spans 14 amino acids. CDR1 is SGHTA, CDR2 FQGNSA, per germline. Trimming removed 5 bases from V and 7 bases from J; junction bases left unmatched: 8.

V is TRBV9 and J is TRBJ1-2, with a possible D match to TRBD1 (6 bases). V dropped 1 base and J dropped 6 bases, with 7 bases sitting between them. The CDR3 runs to 12 residues. The germline CDR1 and CDR2 sequences are SGDLS and YYNGEE. The CDR3 DNA reads as TGTGCCAGCAGCGTAACAGGGAATGGCTACACCTTC. Translating it yields CASSVTGNGYTF.

CDR3 sequence reads: CASSQGTSGYSRSYNEQFF. The DNA for the CDR3 is TGCGCCAGCAGCCAGGGGACTAGCGGATACTCACGCTCCTACAATGAGCAGTTCTTC. V is TRBV4-1 and J is TRBJ2-1; 11 bases map to TRBD2. Germline CDR1 and CDR2: MGHRA and YSYEKL. Losses at the gene ends were 3 bases for V and 0 bases for J; bases not matched to a gene: 10. The CDR3 totals 19 residues.

This clone appeared a few times. This sequence joins TRBV7-9 and TRBJ1-3; D is unresolved. Trimming stripped 5 bases from V and 4 bases from J, with 6 bases between. Germline V gene lookup returns CDR1 SEHNR and CDR2 FQNEAQ (reference sequence). The CDR3 is 12 residues long. The CDR3 nucleotides read TGTGCCAGCAGCCCCCTCGGAAACACCATATATTTT. Translated: CASSPLGNTIYF.

The V and J genes are TRBV30 and TRBJ2-5, with 8 bases aligning to TRBD2. Germline trimming cut 2 bases from V and 4 bases from J; bases unmatched to any gene: 9. Germline V CDR1 and CDR2: GTSNPN, SVGIG (reference sequence). The CDR3 length is 15 residues. CDR3: CAWSPTRAGGETQYF. In nucleotides, the CDR3 is TGTGCCTGGAGTCCCACCCGGGCGGGAGGAGAGACCCAGTACTTC.

V and J are TRBV4-1 and TRBJ1-4; no clear D gene. Germline V CDR1 and CDR2: MGHRA, YSYEKL. CDR3 size: 15 residues. V was shortened by 3 bases and J by 0 bases, with 8 bases between the two germline ends. In nucleotides, the CDR3 is TGCGCCAGCAGCCAGTTAAGAGCAACTAATGAAAAACTGTTTTTT. Encoded protein: CASSQLRATNEKLFF.

This clone was found a few times. This chain joins TRBV28 and TRBJ1-2, with D unresolved. The CDR3 is 12 amino acids. The germline V and J ends were trimmed by 4 bases and 2 bases, with 5 bases remaining between them. Germline V gene lookup returns CDR1 MDHEN and CDR2 SYDVKM. CDR3 coding DNA: TGTGCCAGCAGTTCCCCGAACTATGGCTACACCTTC. Protein sequence: CASSSPNYGYTF.

The chain employs TRBV29-1 and TRBJ1-1, with D unresolved. The V gene's germline CDR1 is SQVTM and CDR2 ANQGSEA. V lost 5 bases, J lost 2 bases, and 15 bases lay in between. This CDR3 region has 14 residues. The CDR3 protein is CSVPMTSGNTEAFF. The CDR3 DNA is TGCAGCGTTCCGATGACCTCAGGAAACACTGAAGCTTTCTTT.

This chain connects TRBV7-8 to TRBJ2-2, with no clear D. The germline CDR1 and CDR2 sequences are SGHVS and FQNEAQ. The CDR3 has 13 amino acids. Trimming stripped 4 bases from V and 5 bases from J, with 8 bases between. The CDR3 DNA follows: TGTGCCAGCAGCTCAGGTCCTACCGGGGAGCTGTTTTTT. Amino acid sequence: CASSSGPTGELFF.

This clone turned up a few times. The gene calls are TRBV2 and TRBJ1-5; D is ambiguous. The V and J ends lost 6 bases and 1 base respectively, with 4 bases between them. The CDR3 covers 12 residues. CDR1 and CDR2 from the germline V gene are SNHLY and FYNNEI. The CDR3 DNA reads as TGTGCCAGCAGACAGAGCAATCAGCCCCAGCATTTT. This translates into CASRQSNQPQHF.

This clone was counted only a few times. The chain has TRBV30 and TRBJ1-1, with TRBD1 matching over 7 bases. Germline-derived CDR1 and CDR2 are GTSNPN and SVGIG (reference sequence). The junction had 28 bases not matched to a gene; V was cut back by 1 base and J by 8 bases. The CDR3 has 20 residues. This CDR3 reads CAWSGLAGTASIQADYEAFF. In DNA, the CDR3 is TGTGCCTGGAGTGGCTTGGCCGGGACAGCGAGCATTCAAGCGGACTACGAAGCTTTCTTT.

This clone was seen only a few times. This chain joins TRBV7-2 and TRBJ1-1; D unresolved. The CDR3 is 13 residues long. The ends were cut back, 3 bases at V and 8 bases at J, with 13 bases in the middle. CDR1 and CDR2 (germline): SGHTA, FQGNSA. The CDR3 sequence is CASSLRGLKEAFF. For the CDR3, the DNA is TGTGCCAGCAGCTTGAGAGGACTTAAGGAAGCTTTCTTT.

V and J are TRBV18 and TRBJ2-6, with TRBD2 as a possible D gene (6 bases). Germline loops: CDR1 KGHSH, CDR2 LQKENI. CDR3 length: 17 residues. V gave up 6 bases and J gave up 0 bases, with 15 bases separating them. In DNA form, the CDR3 reads TGTGCCAGCTCTCCCCAGGCGGGATCCTCTGGGGCCAACGTCCTGACTTTC. Protein product: CASSPQAGSSGANVLTF.

This clone was recorded a few times. The chain joins TRBV30 to TRBJ2-4, with a possible D match to TRBD2 (5 bases). Trimming removed 0 bases at V and 1 base at J, with 16 bases between. Germline V gene lookup returns CDR1 GTSNPN and CDR2 SVGIG (reference sequence). CDR3 length: 17 amino acids. The CDR3 protein is CAWSVWETGWAKNIQYF. The CDR3 DNA follows: TGTGCCTGGAGTGTATGGGAAACGGGGTGGGCCAAAAACATTCAGTACTTC.

The V call is TRBV2, the J call TRBJ2-7, with TRBD2 identical over 11 bases. J gave up 4 bases and V 6 bases, and 2 bases lay outside the gene matches. The CDR3 is 13 amino acids. Germline V gene sequence: CDR1 SNHLY, CDR2 FYNNEI. The CDR3 loop is CASRLAGEYEQYF. CDR3 nucleotide sequence: TGTGCCAGCAGACTAGCGGGAGAGTACGAGCAGTACTTC.

This clone was seen only a few times. The J gene is TRBJ2-6, the V gene TRBV18; tentative D call: TRBD2 (7 bases). The CDR3 loop spans 15 amino acids. Per germline, CDR1 KGHSH and CDR2 LQKENI. The ends were cut back, 3 bases at V and 12 bases at J, with 18 bases in the middle. This CDR3 reads CASSPGQRDLSVLTF. DNA of the CDR3: TGTGCCAGCTCACCCGGACAGCGGGATCTGTCCGTCCTGACTTTC.

This clone was detected only a few times. The chain has TRBV2 and TRBJ1-2; 7 nucleotides agree with TRBD1. This CDR3 is built from 12 residues. With 6 bases clipped from V and 4 bases from J, the junction kept 2 bases outside the gene matches. Per the germline V gene, CDR1 is SNHLY and CDR2 is FYNNEI. The CDR3 nucleotides are TGTGCCAGCAGGGGGGACAGCTATGGCTACACCTTC. Protein: CASRGDSYGYTF.

This chain uses TRBV14 with TRBJ2-5; D gene uncertain. CDR1 SGHDN and CDR2 FVKESK come from the germline V gene. The CDR3 consists of 12 residues. Trimming took off 0 bases at V and 5 bases at J, with 4 bases between the two ends. Here the CDR3 reads CASSQERETQYF. CDR3 nucleotide sequence: TGTGCCAGCAGCCAAGAACGGGAGACCCAGTACTTC.

V usage is TRBV5-1 and J usage is TRBJ1-1, with 10 bases aligning to TRBD1. Germline loops: CDR1 SGHRS, CDR2 YFSETQ. The CDR3 consists of 14 residues. V trimming: 7 bases; J trimming: 3 bases; junction bases outside the gene matches: 6. CDR3 loop: CASCRGQGYTEAFF. The CDR3 DNA reads TGCGCCAGCTGCCGGGGACAGGGGTACACTGAAGCTTTCTTT.

V gene TRBV25-1 combines with J gene TRBJ2-2; unclear D gene. Germline V CDR1 and CDR2: MGHDK, SYGVNS. The CDR3 runs 12 residues. V was clipped by 4 bases and J by 6 bases, with 6 bases between them. Here the CDR3 DNA reads TGTGCCAGCAGTGGTGGAGCCGGGGAGCTGTTTTTT. This sequence encodes CASSGGAGELFF.

The CDR3 DNA sequence: TGCGCCAGCAGCCATAACAGGGTCCGCCACGAGCAGTACTTC. Its protein product is CASSHNRVRHEQYF. The V and J genes are TRBV4-1 and TRBJ2-7, with D possibly matching TRBD1 (6 bases). There are 14 residues in the CDR3. V dropped 3 bases and J dropped 5 bases, with 14 bases sitting between them. Germline CDR1 and CDR2: MGHRA and YSYEKL.